This entry is about one T cell receptor beta chain. What it binds is not known. The data originate from a study of T cell responses to AZD1222 COVID-19 vaccine. The study, taken as a whole, reports: Seropositive status at baseline applied to only 5 to 7 AZD1222 recipients. Most donors were white British, females outnumbered males, and clonal diversity was possibly underestimated. Without day 14 samples, only post-peak T cell repertoires were studied.

Second-dose recipients at about 4 or about 12 weeks were treated as one pooled group. TCRdb keeps only in-frame clones here, not all; method: immunoSEQ multiplex PCR. The sample has approximately 81,000 clones; approximately 83% are singletons. The CDR3 has 14 residues. Trimming removed 6 bases at V and 2 bases at J, with 12 bases between. The germline CDR1 and CDR2 sequences are SNHLY and FYNNEI. The source was peripheral blood, collected 28 days after the second AZD1222 dose. This chain uses TRBV2 with TRBJ2-3; D is possibly TRBD1 (5 bases). The clonotype was recovered from an adult who received the AZD1222 COVID-19 vaccine. The CDR3 region is CASSVDTDTDTQYF. CDR3 nucleotide sequence: TGTGCCAGCAGCGTGGACACAGACACAGATACGCAGTATTTT.